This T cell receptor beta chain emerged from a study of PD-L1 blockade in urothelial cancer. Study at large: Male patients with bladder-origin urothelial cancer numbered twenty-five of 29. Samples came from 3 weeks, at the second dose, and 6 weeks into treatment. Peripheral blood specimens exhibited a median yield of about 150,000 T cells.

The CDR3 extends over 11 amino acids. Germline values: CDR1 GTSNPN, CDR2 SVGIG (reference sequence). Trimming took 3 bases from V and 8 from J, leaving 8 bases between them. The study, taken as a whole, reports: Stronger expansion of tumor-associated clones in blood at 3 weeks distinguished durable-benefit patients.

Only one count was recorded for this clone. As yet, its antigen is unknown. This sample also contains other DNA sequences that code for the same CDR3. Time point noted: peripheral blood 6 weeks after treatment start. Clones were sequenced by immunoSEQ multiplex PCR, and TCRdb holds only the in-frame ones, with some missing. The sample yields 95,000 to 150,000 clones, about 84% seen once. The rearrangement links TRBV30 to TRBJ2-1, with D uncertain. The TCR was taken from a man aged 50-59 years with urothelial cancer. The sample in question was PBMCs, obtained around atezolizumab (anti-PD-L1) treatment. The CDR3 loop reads CAWSVLDEQFF. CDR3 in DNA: TGTGCCTGGAGCGTTTTAGATGAGCAGTTCTTC.